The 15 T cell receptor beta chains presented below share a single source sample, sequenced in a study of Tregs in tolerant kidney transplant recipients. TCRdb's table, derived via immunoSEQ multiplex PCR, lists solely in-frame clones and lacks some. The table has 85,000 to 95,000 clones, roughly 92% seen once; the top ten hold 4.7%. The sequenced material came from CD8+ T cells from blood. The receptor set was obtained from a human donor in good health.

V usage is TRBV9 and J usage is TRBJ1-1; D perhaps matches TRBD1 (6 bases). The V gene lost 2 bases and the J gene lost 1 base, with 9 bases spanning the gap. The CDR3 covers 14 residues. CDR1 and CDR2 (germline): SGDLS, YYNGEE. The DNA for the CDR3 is TGTGCCAGCAGCGTTAACAGGGCGAACACTGAAGCTTTCTTT. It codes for CASSVNRANTEAFF.

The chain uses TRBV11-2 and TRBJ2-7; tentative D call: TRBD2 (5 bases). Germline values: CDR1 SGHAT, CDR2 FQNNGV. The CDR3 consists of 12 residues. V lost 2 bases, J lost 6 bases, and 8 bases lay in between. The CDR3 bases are TGTGCCAGCAGCTTACCCCGGGGCGAGCAGTACTTC. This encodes CASSLPRGEQYF. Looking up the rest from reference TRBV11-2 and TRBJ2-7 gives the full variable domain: EAGVAQSPRYKIIEKRQSVAFWCNPISGHATLYWYQQILGQGPKLLIQFQNNGVVDDSQLPKDRFSAERLKGVDSTLKIQPAKLEDSAVYLCASSLPRGEQYFGPGTRLTVT.

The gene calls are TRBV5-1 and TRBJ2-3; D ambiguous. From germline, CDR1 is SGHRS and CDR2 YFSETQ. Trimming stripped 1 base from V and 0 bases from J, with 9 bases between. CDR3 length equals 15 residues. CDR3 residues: CASSLYYSSTDTQYF. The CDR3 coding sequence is TGCGCCAGCAGCTTGTATTATAGTAGCACAGATACGCAGTATTTT.

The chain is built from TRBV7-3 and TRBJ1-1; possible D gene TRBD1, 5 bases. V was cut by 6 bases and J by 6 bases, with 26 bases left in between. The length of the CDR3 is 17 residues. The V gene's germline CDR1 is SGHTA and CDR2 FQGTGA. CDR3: CASSSFVAGTVRAEAFF. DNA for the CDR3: TGTGCCAGCAGTTCTTTCGTAGCCGGGACTGTAAGGGCTGAAGCTTTCTTT.

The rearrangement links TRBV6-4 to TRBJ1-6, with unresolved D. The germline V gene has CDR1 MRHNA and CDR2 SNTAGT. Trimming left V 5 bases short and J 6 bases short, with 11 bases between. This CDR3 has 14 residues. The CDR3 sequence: CASSREGFNSPLHF. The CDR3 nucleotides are TGTGCCAGCAGTCGCGAAGGGTTTAATTCACCCCTCCACTTT.

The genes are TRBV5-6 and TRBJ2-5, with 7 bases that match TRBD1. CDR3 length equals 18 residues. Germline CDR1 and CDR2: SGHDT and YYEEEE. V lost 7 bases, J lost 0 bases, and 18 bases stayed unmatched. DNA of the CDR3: TGTGCCAGCGGTTCTTCGAGAGGACAGGCGATAAACCAAGAGACCCAGTACTTC. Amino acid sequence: CASGSSRGQAINQETQYF. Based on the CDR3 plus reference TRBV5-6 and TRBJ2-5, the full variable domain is DAGVTQSPTHLIKTRGQQVTLRCSPKSGHDTVSWYQQALGQGPQFIFQYYEEEERQRGNFPDRFSGHQFPNYSSELNVNALLLGDSALYLCASGSSRGQAINQETQYFGPGTRLLVL.

The CDR3 DNA reads TGTGCCAGCTCCCCCGGGACAGGGAAGACCGGGGAGCTGTTTTTT. It yields the protein CASSPGTGKTGELFF. V gene TRBV18 combines with J gene TRBJ2-2; the match to TRBD1 covers 9 bases. The CDR3 length is 15 residues. V gave up 6 bases and J gave up 5 bases; unmatched junction bases: 7. Germline loops: CDR1 KGHSH, CDR2 LQKENI. Together with reference TRBV18 and TRBJ2-2, the CDR3 gives the full variable domain: NAGVMQNPRHLVRRRGQEARLRCSPMKGHSHVYWYRQLPEEGLKFMVYLQKENIIDESGMPKERFSAEFPKEGPSILRIQQVVRGDSAAYFCASSPGTGKTGELFFGEGSRLTVL.

CDR3: CASSFHRGGQPQHF. The DNA of the CDR3 is TGTGCCAGCAGTTTCCACAGGGGAGGCCAGCCCCAGCATTTT. V is TRBV6-6 and J is TRBJ1-5; 7 positions match TRBD1. V lost 4 bases and J lost 7; bases outside the gene matches: 7. The CDR3 spans 14 residues. Germline V lookup: CDR1 MNHNY, CDR2 SVGAGI (reference sequence).

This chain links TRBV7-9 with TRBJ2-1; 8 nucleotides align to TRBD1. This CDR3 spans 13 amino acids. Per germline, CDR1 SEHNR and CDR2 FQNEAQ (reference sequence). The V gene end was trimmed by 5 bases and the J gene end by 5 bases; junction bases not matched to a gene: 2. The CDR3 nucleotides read TGTGCCAGCAGCCGACAGGGGCACAATGAGCAGTTCTTC. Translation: CASSRQGHNEQFF.

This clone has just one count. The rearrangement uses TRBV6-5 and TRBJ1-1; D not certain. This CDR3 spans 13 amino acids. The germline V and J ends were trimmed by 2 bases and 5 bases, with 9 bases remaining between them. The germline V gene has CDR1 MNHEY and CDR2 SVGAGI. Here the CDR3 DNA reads TGTGCCAGCAGTTACAGGGAGGGAACTGAAGCTTTCTTT. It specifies CASSYREGTEAFF.

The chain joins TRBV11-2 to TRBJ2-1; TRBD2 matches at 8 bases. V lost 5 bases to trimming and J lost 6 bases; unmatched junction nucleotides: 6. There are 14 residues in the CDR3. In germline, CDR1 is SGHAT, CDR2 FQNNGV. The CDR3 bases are TGTGCCAGCAGCACCAGCGGGAGTCTCAATGAGCAGTTCTTC. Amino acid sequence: CASSTSGSLNEQFF.

The CDR3 reads CAWSSVLGTEAFF. The CDR3 DNA reads as TGTGCCTGGAGCTCGGTCCTGGGGACTGAAGCTTTCTTT. This chain links TRBV30 with TRBJ1-1, with D hard to call. The germline V gene encodes CDR1 GTSNPN and CDR2 SVGIG (reference sequence). Between the trimmed V and J ends, which lost 3 bases and 5 bases, there was a span of 13 bases. This CDR3 is 13 amino acids long.

Written as DNA, the CDR3 is TGTGCCAGTAGTACCTCCGACACAATGAACACTGAAGCTTTCTTT. Translating gives CASSTSDTMNTEAFF. This chain uses TRBV19 with TRBJ1-1, with unresolved D. Germline V lookup: CDR1 LNHDA, CDR2 SQIVND (reference sequence). Trimming shortened V by 4 bases and J by 0 bases, and 12 bases separated the two germline ends. The CDR3 length is 15 residues.

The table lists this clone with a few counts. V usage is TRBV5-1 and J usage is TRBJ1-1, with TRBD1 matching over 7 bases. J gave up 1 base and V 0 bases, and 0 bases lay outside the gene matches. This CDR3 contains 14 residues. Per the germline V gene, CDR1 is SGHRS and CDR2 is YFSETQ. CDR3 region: CASSLGTGNTEAFF. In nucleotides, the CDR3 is TGCGCCAGCAGCTTGGGGACAGGGAACACTGAAGCTTTCTTT.

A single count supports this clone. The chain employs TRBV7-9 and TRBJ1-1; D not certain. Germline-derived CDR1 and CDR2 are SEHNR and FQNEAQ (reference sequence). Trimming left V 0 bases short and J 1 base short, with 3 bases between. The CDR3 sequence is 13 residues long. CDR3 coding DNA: TGTGCCAGCAGCTTAGCCGGGAACACTGAAGCTTTCTTT. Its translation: CASSLAGNTEAFF.